Listed below are T cell receptor beta chains from one sample, sequenced in a study of blood T cell repertoires in COVID-19. Produced via immunoSEQ multiplex PCR; TCRdb's table is partial and in-frame only. This sample has about 280,000 clones, with 75% to 90% found just once. Sequenced: peripheral blood. Receptors were obtained from a woman in her 70s with COVID-19, enrolled during active disease. Each CDR3 is given with its conserved first and last residue. Each record gives: V gene, D gene, clone size, J gene, CDR3 protein, CDR3 DNA. The D gene is left open where the match is weak. Clone size appears in some rows only: once, few, many, or a class for an expanded clone.

TRBV2	-	-	TRBJ2-7	CASSEDSFYEQYF	TGTGCCAGCAGTGAAGACAGTTTCTACGAGCAGTACTTC
TRBV11-2	-	-	TRBJ2-1	CASSLQGYSGIHEQFF	TGTGCCAGCAGCTTACAAGGCTACTCAGGTATCCATGAGCAGTTCTTC
TRBV19	-	-	TRBJ2-7	CASSRGGALYEQYF	TGTGCCAGTAGTCGAGGGGGGGCCTTATACGAGCAGTACTTC
TRBV6-2/TRBV6-3	TRBD2	-	TRBJ2-1	CASSLAGGYNEQFF	TGTGCCAGCAGCTTAGCGGGGGGCTACAATGAGCAGTTCTTC
TRBV14	-	-	TRBJ1-2	CASSQDSRVGYGYTF	TGTGCCAGCAGCCAAGACTCCAGGGTAGGGTATGGCTACACCTTC
TRBV2	-	-	TRBJ1-4	CASTRTGRNEKLFF	TGTGCCAGCACCCGGACGGGAAGGAATGAAAAACTGTTTTTT
TRBV5-1	-	-	TRBJ1-1	CASSLDGSAGTEAFF	TGCGCCAGCAGCTTGGACGGCTCCGCGGGCACTGAAGCTTTCTTT
TRBV5-5	-	-	TRBJ1-5	CASSLDLKGVLPLNQPQHF	TGTGCCAGCAGCTTGGATTTAAAAGGGGTCCTTCCCCTCAATCAGCCCCAGCATTTT
TRBV9	TRBD1	once	TRBJ1-5	CASSVGVDDRVDQPQHF	TGTGCCAGCAGCGTAGGGGTCGATGACAGGGTAGACCAGCCCCAGCATTTT
TRBV6-5	TRBD1	-	TRBJ1-2	CASTLTTGGDYGYTF	TGTGCCAGCACTCTAACGACAGGGGGCGACTATGGCTACACCTTC
TRBV20-1	-	-	TRBJ1-2	CSARVAGSHTF	TGCAGTGCTAGAGTCGCGGGGTCGCACACCTTC
TRBV5-4	-	-	TRBJ2-3	CASSLEGAATQYF	TGTGCCAGCAGCTTGGAAGGGGCCGCGACGCAGTATTTT
TRBV12-3/TRBV12-4	-	once	TRBJ1-1	CASSFWQGNEAFF	TGTGCCAGCAGTTTTTGGCAGGGAAATGAAGCTTTCTTT
TRBV6-4	-	-	TRBJ2-7	CASSGSSYEQYF	TGTGCCAGCAGTGGCAGCTCCTACGAGCAGTACTTC
TRBV7-2	TRBD1	once	TRBJ1-2	CASSLKWAGGDGYTF	TGTGCCAGCAGCTTAAAGTGGGCAGGGGGCGATGGCTACACCTTC
TRBV4-1	TRBD2	-	TRBJ2-3	CASSQDRRGGTDTQYF	TGCGCCAGCAGCCAAGACCGGCGGGGGGGCACAGATACGCAGTATTTT
TRBV30	-	-	TRBJ1-1	CAWTSGQGTEAFF	TGTGCCTGGACCTCTGGTCAGGGGACTGAAGCTTTCTTT
TRBV5-1	-	-	TRBJ1-2	CASSLLDSPLYGYTF	TGCGCCAGCAGCTTGCTGGACAGTCCACTTTATGGCTACACCTTC